This T cell receptor (beta chain) was profiled in a study of blood T cells in healthy people across ages. Whole-study context: Template switching picked up about one barcoded beta molecule for each two T cells.

General study findings and limits: Changes seen in expanded clonotypes were possibly confounded by donor CMV status left unknown.

Concerning this clonotype: Antigen: not known.

The use of a sample-barcoded 5' primer and a J-beta primer mix characterized a second PCR of roughly 7 to 12 cycles. TCRdb passed the 5' RACE reads through MiXCR, listing each CDR3 protein once. The sample comprises about 640,000 distinct CDR3 sequences, roughly 31% of which are singletons, and approximately 14% rests with the top ten. The clonotype comes from a woman at least 80 years old in good health. The sample taken for sequencing was blood.

In DNA form, the CDR3 reads TGTGCCAGCAGCCTCGGGGGGACAGGGGTGCCAGATACGCAGTATTTT. Protein sequence: CASSLGGTGVPDTQYF. The V and J genes are TRBV7-3 and TRBJ2-3; 10 bases align to TRBD1. Germline-derived CDR1 and CDR2 are SGHTA and FQGTGA. The CDR3 is 16 residues long. V dropped 5 bases and J dropped 4; count of bases not matched to a gene: 9.